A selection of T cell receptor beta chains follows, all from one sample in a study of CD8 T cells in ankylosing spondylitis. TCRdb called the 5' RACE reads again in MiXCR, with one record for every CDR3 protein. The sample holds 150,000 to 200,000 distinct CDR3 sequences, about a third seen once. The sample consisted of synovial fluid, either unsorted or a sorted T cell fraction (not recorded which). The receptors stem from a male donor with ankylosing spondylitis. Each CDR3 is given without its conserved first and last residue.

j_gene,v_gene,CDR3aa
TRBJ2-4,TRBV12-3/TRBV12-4,ASGTGPIQY
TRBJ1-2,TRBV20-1,SARGQGAPGYT
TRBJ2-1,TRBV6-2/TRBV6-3,ASRGGPYPYNEQF
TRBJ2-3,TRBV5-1,ASSLVTGMENTQY
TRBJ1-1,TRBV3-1,ASSQARSSVEAF
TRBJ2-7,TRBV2,ASRLPGQGSYEQY
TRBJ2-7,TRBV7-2,ASSLGTSGRVEQY
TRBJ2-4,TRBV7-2,ASSLVAGLAKNIQY
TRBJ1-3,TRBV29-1,SVEAGSPSGNTIY
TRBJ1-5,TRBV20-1,SARLGQGSNQPQH
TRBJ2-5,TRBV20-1,SAREGWDRGQETQY
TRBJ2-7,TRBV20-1,SGIGDSSYEQY
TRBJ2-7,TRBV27,ASSPWTGPRLEQY
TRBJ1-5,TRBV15,ATSRTPTGYGNQPQH
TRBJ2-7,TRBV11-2,ASSLERTAYEQY
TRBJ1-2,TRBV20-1,SARDRGEHGYT
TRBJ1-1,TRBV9,ASSSREARTEAF
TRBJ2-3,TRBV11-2,ASNLGGYTDTQY
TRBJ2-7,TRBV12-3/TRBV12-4,ASSEGGGSYEQY
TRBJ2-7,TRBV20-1,SAVNRDRVYEQY
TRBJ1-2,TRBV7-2,ASSQNRGGDYGYT
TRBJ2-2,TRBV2,ASMSQGRIGELF
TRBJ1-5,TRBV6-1,ASSRDRGRGGNQPQH
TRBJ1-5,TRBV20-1,SARQGGNQPQH
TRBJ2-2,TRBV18,ASSEFGGELF
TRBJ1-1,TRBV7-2,ASSSSYAEAF
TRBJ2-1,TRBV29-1,SAGTAYNEQF
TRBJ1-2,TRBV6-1,ASSELGQGNYGYT
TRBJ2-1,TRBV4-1,ASSQEGQPSGEQF
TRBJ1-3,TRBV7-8,ASSLAGPGGNTIY
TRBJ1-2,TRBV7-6,ASSPGIGYGYT
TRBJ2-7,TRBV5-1,ASSLDYYEQY
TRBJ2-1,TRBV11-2,ASSLLGTSGSSSYNEQF
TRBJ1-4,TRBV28,ASSFGQGGPGNEKLF
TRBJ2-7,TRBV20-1,SAFLSGRDEQY
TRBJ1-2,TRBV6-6,ASSTTGDYGYT
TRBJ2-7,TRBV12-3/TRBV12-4,ASSSGTSGIYEQY
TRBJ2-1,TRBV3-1,ASSQDLNNEQF
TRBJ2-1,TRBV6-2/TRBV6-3,ASSYITSGINEQF
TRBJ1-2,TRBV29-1,SVPIEGKNYGYT
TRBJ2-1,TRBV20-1,SARDKVGQF
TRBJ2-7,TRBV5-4,ASSLVTSGSDEQY
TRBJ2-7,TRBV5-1,ASSLLSGHPQGTSYEQY
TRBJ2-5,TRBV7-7,ASSLGSFETQY
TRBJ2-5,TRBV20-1,SARGSDRRETQY
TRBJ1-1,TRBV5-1,ASSFGTAAEAF
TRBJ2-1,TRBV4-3,ASSQDIVADYNEQF
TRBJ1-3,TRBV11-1,ASSLVAPVDSNSGNTIY
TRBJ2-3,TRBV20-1,SASGRDRGREDTQY
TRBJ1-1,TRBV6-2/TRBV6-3,ASSSLLGPLGAF
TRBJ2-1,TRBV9,ASSPGGGFYEQF
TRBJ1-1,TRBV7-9,ASSLGQADTEAF
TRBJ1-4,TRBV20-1,SARAIFATNEKLF
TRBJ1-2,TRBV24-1,ATSDPGTTYGYT
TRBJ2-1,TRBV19,ASSRGTYNEQF
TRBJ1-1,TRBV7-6,ASSPGINTEAF
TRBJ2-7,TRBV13,ASSPGTSVSHEQY
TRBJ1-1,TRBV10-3,AISTAWNTEAF
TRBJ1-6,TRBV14,ASSPRGAGGSPLH